This T cell receptor beta chain was found in a study of shared clonotypes between healthy human individuals. Looking at the study overall: The study enrolled a couple of women and a few men aged 18 to 49. CD4 naive cells filled three plates per donor, CD4 memory three, CD8 naive two and CD8 memory one. Study conclusions and caveats: When compared with the clonotypes that were shared by all four sorted-subset donors, the non-shared clonotypes turned out to have lower generation probabilities.

The repertoire was sequenced with immunoSEQ multiplex PCR; TCRdb's copy has only in-frame clones and lacks some. The sample lists 1.5 million to 2.5 million clones, over 85% seen once, with roughly 1.2% in the top ten. The V and J ends lost 2 bases and 4 bases respectively, with 16 bases between them. This CDR3 has 15 residues. Per the germline V gene, CDR1 is SGHDT and CDR2 is YYEEEE. This clone appeared once. The antigen is unknown. CD8 cells classed as naive were CD45RO-negative and positively selected for CCR7, excluding terminally differentiated effector memory CD45RA+ cells. V usage is TRBV5-6 and J usage is TRBJ2-7, with D perhaps matching TRBD1 (6 bases). This clonotype was sampled from a man in his late teens or twenties in good health. The sequencing sample was made of naive CD8+ T cells sorted from blood. As DNA, the CDR3 is TGTGCCAGCAGCTTTACCCCAGGGGTGTTTTACGAGCAGTACTTC. It translates to CASSFTPGVFYEQYF.